This is a list of T cell receptor beta chains from one sample in a study of blood T cells in healthy people across ages. TCRdb itself ran the 5' RACE reads through MiXCR, one entry per CDR3 protein. The sample yields roughly 700,000 distinct CDR3 sequences, 32% seen once. What was sequenced was blood. Every receptor here comes from a woman of 80 years or more in good health. CDR3s include the opening cysteine and the closing phenylalanine or tryptophan. Each record gives: J gene, clone size, V gene, D gene, CDR3 protein, CDR3 DNA. The D gene is left open where the match is weak. The size of a clone is reported for some rows only, either as once, few or many, or as a class for expanded clones.

TRBJ2-1	few	TRBV20-1	TRBD1	CSATTGQGGSYNEQFF	TGCAGTGCCACGACCGGACAGGGAGGATCCTACAATGAGCAGTTCTTC
TRBJ2-3	-	TRBV11-2	-	CASSSLVGVGDTQYF	TGTGCCAGCAGCTCCTTAGTCGGAGTTGGGGATACGCAGTATTTT
TRBJ1-5	-	TRBV12-3/TRBV12-4	TRBD1	CAGTLLGTGWSNQPQHF	TGTGCCGGCACCTTATTAGGGACAGGGTGGTCAAATCAGCCCCAGCATTTT
TRBJ2-1	-	TRBV15	-	CATSRVLAVPYNEQFF	TGTGCCACCAGCAGAGTATTGGCGGTGCCCTACAATGAGCAGTTCTTC
TRBJ1-1	-	TRBV7-2	TRBD1	CASSLGTGWGLNTGAFF	TGTGCCAGCAGCTTGGGGACAGGGTGGGGACTGAACACTGGAGCTTTCTTT
TRBJ1-1	once	TRBV7-2	-	CASRGNSRGNTEAFF	TGTGCCAGCAGAGGAAACTCACGAGGAAACACTGAAGCTTTCTTT
TRBJ2-7	-	TRBV20-1	-	CSASGTSSYEQYF	TGCAGTGCTTCCGGGACCTCCTCCTACGAGCAGTACTTC
TRBJ1-2	many	TRBV9	TRBD1	CASSAGEGARVGYGYTF	TGTGCCAGCAGCGCCGGTGAGGGGGCACGGGTCGGCTATGGCTACACCTTC
TRBJ2-2	-	TRBV30	-	CAGRYGELFF	TGTGCCGGGCGGTACGGGGAGCTGTTTTTT
TRBJ2-1	many	TRBV9	-	CASSVVSSSYNEQFF	TGTGCCAGCAGCGTAGTTTCCAGCTCCTACAATGAGCAGTTCTTC
TRBJ2-1	few	TRBV27	TRBD2	CASSLYRTSGGWRETNEQFF	TGTGCCAGCAGTTTATACCGGACTAGCGGGGGATGGCGTGAGACGAATGAGCAGTTCTTC
TRBJ2-5	many	TRBV24-1	-	CATSDLTGLFGETQYF	TGTGCCACCAGTGATTTGACAGGCTTGTTTGGAGAGACCCAGTACTTC
TRBJ1-5	few	TRBV12-5	TRBD1	CASGSVDRGNQPQHF	TGTGCTAGTGGTTCTGTGGACAGGGGCAATCAGCCCCAGCATTTT
TRBJ2-3	many	TRBV15	TRBD1	CATSRASGGRPDTQYF	TGTGCCACCAGCCGGGCATCAGGGGGTAGGCCAGATACGCAGTATTTT
TRBJ1-5	-	TRBV20-1	-	CGARGAGRNQPQHF	TGCGGTGCTAGGGGTGCAGGGCGCAATCAGCCCCAGCATTTT
TRBJ2-1	-	TRBV3-1	TRBD2	CASSQGRGAGGPEQFF	TGTGCCAGCAGCCAAGGCCGGGGAGCGGGGGGACCTGAGCAGTTCTTC
TRBJ1-4	-	TRBV7-2	TRBD1	CASSFGTGYEKLFF	TGTGCCAGCAGCTTCGGGACAGGGTATGAAAAACTGTTTTTT
TRBJ1-1	few	TRBV7-9	-	CASSLGGQGMGTEAFF	TGTGCCAGCAGCTTGGGAGGGCAGGGAATGGGCACTGAAGCTTTCTTT
TRBJ1-1	-	TRBV2	-	CARVGRSPGALNTEAFF	TGTGCCAGAGTAGGGAGAAGCCCGGGCGCATTGAACACTGAAGCTTTCTTT
TRBJ1-2	many	TRBV7-3	-	CASSFTGVGGYTF	TGTGCCAGCAGTTTCACGGGGGTGGGTGGCTACACCTTC
TRBJ2-3	many	TRBV11-2	TRBD2	CASSPKRGGVGDTQYF	TGTGCCAGCAGCCCGAAGCGGGGGGGCGTCGGAGATACGCAGTATTTT
TRBJ2-7	-	TRBV20-1	-	CSARDPRGLTYEQYF	TGCAGTGCTAGAGACCCCCGGGGGCTCACCTACGAGCAGTACTTC
TRBJ2-1	many	TRBV27	-	CASSLYGVSYNEQFF	TGTGCCAGCAGTTTATACGGGGTCTCCTACAATGAGCAGTTCTTC
TRBJ2-1	few	TRBV11-3	-	CASSFSGTSNNEQFF	TGTGCCAGCAGCTTCTCTGGGACGTCTAACAATGAGCAGTTCTTC
TRBJ2-7	few	TRBV12-3/TRBV12-4	TRBD1	CASSSPGQVTYEQYF	TGTGCCAGCAGCTCACCGGGACAGGTAACCTACGAGCAGTACTTC
TRBJ1-5	few	TRBV30	TRBD1	CAWSATGGGQPQHF	TGTGCCTGGAGTGCGACAGGGGGAGGACAGCCCCAGCATTTT
TRBJ1-1	-	TRBV6-6	-	CASSYEWKNTEAFF	TGTGCCAGCAGTTACGAGTGGAAGAACACTGAAGCTTTCTTT
TRBJ2-7	many	TRBV9	TRBD1	CASSAGTGLYEQYF	TGTGCCAGCAGCGCCGGGACAGGGCTCTACGAGCAGTACTTC
TRBJ2-2	few	TRBV3-1	-	CASSQGRVRTGELFF	TGTGCCAGCAGCCAAGGCCGGGTACGCACCGGGGAGCTGTTTTTT
TRBJ2-1	many	TRBV12-3/TRBV12-4	TRBD2	CASSLTGLATYNEQFF	TGTGCCAGCAGTTTAACGGGACTAGCCACTTACAATGAGCAGTTCTTC
TRBJ1-1	many	TRBV18	-	CASSPADTEAFF	TGTGCCAGCTCACCGGCGGACACTGAAGCTTTCTTT
TRBJ1-1	-	TRBV5-8	-	CASSFTRINRHTEAFF	TGTGCCAGCAGCTTTACGAGGATTAATCGGCACACTGAAGCTTTCTTT
TRBJ1-1	-	TRBV10-3	TRBD1	CAAIPDRGGTEAFF	TGTGCCGCGATCCCTGACAGGGGTGGGACTGAAGCTTTCTTT
TRBJ1-4	-	TRBV9	-	CASSVAGVNEKLFF	TGTGCCAGCAGCGTAGCGGGAGTGAATGAAAAACTGTTTTTT
TRBJ2-5	many	TRBV7-2	-	CASSSSWATQETQYF	TGTGCCAGCAGCTCGTCCTGGGCTACGCAAGAGACCCAGTACTTC
TRBJ2-4	-	TRBV20-1	-	CIAGGLLAKNIQYF	TGCATTGCAGGCGGGCTTCTAGCCAAAAACATTCAGTACTTC
TRBJ2-2	-	TRBV19	-	CASSMRHPGNTGELFF	TGTGCCAGTAGTATGAGACATCCAGGGAACACCGGGGAGCTGTTTTTT
TRBJ2-7	many	TRBV20-1	-	CSARGGAEYEQYF	TGCAGTGCTAGGGGGGGGGCGGAGTACGAGCAGTACTTC
TRBJ2-1	few	TRBV28	-	CASRLRGGANQGEQFF	TGTGCCAGCAGGCTCAGAGGGGGGGCCAATCAAGGTGAACAGTTCTTC
TRBJ2-3	-	TRBV6-1	-	CASSASWGGPYTDTQYF	TGTGCCAGCAGCGCGAGCTGGGGGGGCCCATACACAGATACGCAGTATTTT
TRBJ2-5	many	TRBV28	TRBD1	CASNMEGQGSQETQYF	TGTGCCAGCAACATGGAGGGACAGGGAAGTCAAGAGACCCAGTACTTC
TRBJ2-1	many	TRBV9	TRBD1	CASSGQGYNEQFF	TGTGCCAGCAGCGGACAGGGCTACAATGAGCAGTTCTTC
TRBJ2-7	-	TRBV28	-	CASSFGMESLSYEQYF	TGTGCCAGCAGTTTTGGGATGGAATCCCTCTCCTACGAGCAGTACTTC
TRBJ2-5	many	TRBV5-1	TRBD2	CASSLVLRGGAGETQYF	TGCGCCAGCAGCTTGGTCCTTCGCGGGGGAGCCGGGGAGACCCAGTACTTC
TRBJ2-7	many	TRBV7-8	TRBD2	CASSRGTSGGKGYEQYF	TGTGCCAGCAGCCGCGGGACTAGCGGGGGAAAGGGCTACGAGCAGTACTTC
TRBJ2-3	many	TRBV12-3/TRBV12-4	-	CASDPLGQFLSTDTQYF	TGTGCCAGCGACCCCCTCGGACAGTTTCTTAGCACAGATACGCAGTATTTT
TRBJ1-1	-	TRBV18	-	CASSPTVTAEAFF	TGTGCCAGCTCGCCTACAGTTACCGCTGAAGCTTTCTTT
TRBJ2-2	few	TRBV12-3/TRBV12-4	-	CASRNLGPRSNTGELFF	TGTGCCAGCAGAAACCTGGGCCCACGATCGAACACCGGGGAGCTGTTTTTT
TRBJ2-7	many	TRBV19	-	CASSMGDTSYYEQYF	TGTGCCAGTAGTATGGGCGACACCTCATACTACGAGCAGTACTTC
TRBJ2-1	many	TRBV20-1	-	CSAHPGKSTSDEQFF	TGCAGTGCCCACCCGGGCAAATCGACCTCCGATGAGCAGTTCTTC
TRBJ2-3	many	TRBV28	TRBD2	CASLGDGGATDTQYF	TGTGCCAGTCTCGGAGACGGGGGGGCCACAGATACGCAGTATTTT
TRBJ2-1	-	TRBV6-1	TRBD1	CASRTTGAYEQFF	TGTGCCAGCAGGACGACAGGGGCCTATGAGCAGTTCTTC
TRBJ2-1	many	TRBV5-1	-	CASSLDGYTGNEQFF	TGCGCCAGCAGCTTAGACGGATATACGGGCAATGAGCAGTTCTTC
TRBJ2-5	few	TRBV28	-	CASSLLLPARGETQYF	TGTGCCAGCAGTTTACTTCTGCCAGCCCGGGGAGAGACCCAGTACTTC
TRBJ1-5	-	TRBV3-1	-	CASSSGSPNQPQHF	TGTGCCAGCAGCTCGGGCTCACCAAATCAGCCCCAGCATTTT
TRBJ1-5	-	TRBV7-2	-	CASSLSPEGNQPQHF	TGTGCCAGCAGCTTATCCCCGGAGGGGAATCAGCCCCAGCATTTT
TRBJ2-3	-	TRBV12-3/TRBV12-4	TRBD2	CASSPGLAGANTQYF	TGTGCCAGCAGTCCAGGACTAGCGGGGGCGAATACGCAGTATTTT
TRBJ1-1	few	TRBV12-3/TRBV12-4	-	CASSLNRGAEAFF	TGTGCCAGCAGTTTAAATCGGGGTGCTGAAGCTTTCTTT